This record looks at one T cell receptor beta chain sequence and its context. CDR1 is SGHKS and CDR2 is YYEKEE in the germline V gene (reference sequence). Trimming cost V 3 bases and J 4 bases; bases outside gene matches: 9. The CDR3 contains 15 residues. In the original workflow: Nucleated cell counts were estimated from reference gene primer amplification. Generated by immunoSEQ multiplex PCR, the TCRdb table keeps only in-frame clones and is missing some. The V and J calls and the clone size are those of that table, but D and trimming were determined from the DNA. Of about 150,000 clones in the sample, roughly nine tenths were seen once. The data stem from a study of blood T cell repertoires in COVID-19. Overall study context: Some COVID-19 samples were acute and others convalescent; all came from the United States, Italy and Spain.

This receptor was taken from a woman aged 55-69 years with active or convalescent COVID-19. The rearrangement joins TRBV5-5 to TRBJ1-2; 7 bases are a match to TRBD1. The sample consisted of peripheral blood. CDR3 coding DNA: TGTGCCAGCAGCTGGGTATTAGGGGGCGGCTATGGCTACACCTTC. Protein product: CASSWVLGGGYGYTF.